This T cell receptor (beta chain) was recorded in a study of monozygotic twins with inflammatory bowel disease. Notes on the study in general: Nothing supported a single strong signal or clonotype that was associated with IBD. Repertoire likeness was no different across concordant and discordant twins, perhaps owing to restricted power.

CDR3 size: 16 residues. Germline V gene lookup returns CDR1 LNHNV and CDR2 YYDKDF (reference sequence). Total RNA from whole blood was isolated with no T cell sorting. Points on this clonotype: Its antigen remains unidentified.

No DNA is given; TCRdb re-called the 5' RACE reads and lists each CDR3 protein once. The clone table shows 330,000 or so distinct CDR3 sequences, with the ten largest holding over 2%. The chain is built from TRBV15 and TRBJ2-1; TCRdb indicates TRBD2, and absent DNA this call remains unverified. This receptor was taken from a human donor with ulcerative colitis or Crohn's disease, or a healthy co-twin of an affected twin (not recorded which). Sample: blood. The CDR3 sequence is CATSRDTLAGDNEQFF. The entire variable domain, with the rest obtained from reference TRBV15 and TRBJ2-1, is as follows: DAMVIQNPRYQVTQFGKPVTLSCSQTLNHNVMYWYQQKSSQAPKLLFHYYDKDFNNEADTPDNFQSRRPNTSFCFLDIRSPGLGDTAMYLCATSRDTLAGDNEQFFGPGTRLTVL.